This T cell receptor beta chain was sequenced for a study of cytomegalovirus exposure and HLA in healthy donors. Study-level information: Earlier results showed roughly 120 million unique TCR beta sequences derived from approximately 180 million T cells. Broader study findings: An assumption of roughly uniform sequencing depth across donors underlay the presence/absence analyses. Of the V segments, some could not be distinguished, including TRBV6-2 and TRBV6-3, and were excluded.

The PCR was carried out with 60 Vbeta primers and 13 Jbeta primers. Data came from immunoSEQ multiplex PCR; TCRdb stores just in-frame clones and leaves some out. The top ten clones hold around 16% of a sample with under 100,000 clones, about 74% of them seen once. This clone was observed a few times. What it binds is not known. Germline V gene data show CDR1 as MNHNS and CDR2 as SASEGT. Trimming left V 5 bases short and J 0 bases short, with 8 bases between. The CDR3 sequence is 14 residues long. The sequenced material came from PBMCs. The chain uses TRBV6-1 and TRBJ1-3; perhaps TRBD1 as D (6 bases). The TCR originated in a woman between 45 and 65 years old in good health and CMV-seropositive. Written as DNA, the CDR3 is TGTGCCAGCAGTACAGGGAGCTCTGGAAACACCATATATTTT. Protein: CASSTGSSGNTIYF.